This is a list of T cell receptor beta chains from one sample in a study of tumor-infiltrating lymphocytes in primary liver carcinoma. Using its own MiXCR run on the multiplex PCR reads, TCRdb lists one record per CDR3 protein. The sample records approximately 110,000 distinct CDR3 sequences, 60% to 70% being singletons. The sequencing sample was made of liver tumor tissue from sampling region 1. The receptors were sampled from a woman aged 60 to 75 with primary liver carcinoma and hepatitis B virus infection. CDR3s include the opening cysteine and the closing phenylalanine or tryptophan. The D gene is left open where the match is weak. Size is stated for part of the rows, as once, few or many counts, or as a class when the clone is expanded.

J gene,D gene,clone size,V gene,CDR3 DNA,CDR3 protein
TRBJ2-2,TRBD1,-,TRBV11-2,TGTGCCAGTAGCCCAGCCAGGGGGACCAGGGAGCTGTTTTTT,CASSPARGTRELFF
TRBJ2-3,-,-,TRBV10-3,TGTGCCATCAGTGACCCCGGACTGGCGGGAAGCACAGATACGCAGTATTTT,CAISDPGLAGSTDTQYF
TRBJ2-1,TRBD2,-,TRBV11-3,TGTGCCATCGGCTTAGGAACTAGCGGGAAGCTTGAGCTGTTCTTC,CAIGLGTSGKLELFF
TRBJ2-5,-,-,TRBV6-6,TGTGGCAGCAGCCTAACCGGGAGACAAGAGACCCAGAACTTC,CGSSLTGRQETQNF
TRBJ2-3,-,-,TRBV11-2,TGTGCCAATAGCTTAGTTGGGAGTACAGATACGCAGTATTTT,CANSLVGSTDTQYF
TRBJ2-1,TRBD1,-,TRBV5-6,TGTGCCAGCAGCCTGTGGGGGACAGGGCACTACAATAAGCAGTTCTTC,CASSLWGTGHYNKQFF
TRBJ2-7,TRBD1,-,TRBV11-3,TGTGTTAGCAGCCCCGGGACAGGGGGTAACTACGAGCAGTACTTC,CVSSPGTGGNYEQYF
TRBJ2-1,TRBD2,-,TRBV29-1,TGCAACGTTGAGCGGGCTAGCGGGATGTATGAGCAGTTCTTC,CNVERASGMYEQFF
TRBJ1-4,-,-,TRBV28,TGTGCCAGCACCAGCACAGGGTATAATGAAAAACTGTTTTTT,CASTSTGYNEKLFF
TRBJ2-5,TRBD2,-,TRBV5-1,TGCGCCAGCAGCTGGAAAGCGGGAGGGGGTGAGACCCAGTACTTC,CASSWKAGGGETQYF
TRBJ2-7,-,-,TRBV11-2,TGTGCCAGCAGCTTAAGTCCCGGCGACCAGTATTTC,CASSLSPGDQYF
TRBJ2-1,TRBD2,-,TRBV7-2,TGTGCCCTAGCGGGAGGGCCCGGACGTGAGCAGTCCTTC,CALAGGPGREQSF
TRBJ2-2,-,-,TRBV29-1,TGCTGCGTTGAAACCAGGAGTATTGCCGGGGAGCTGTTTTTT,CCVETRSIAGELFF
TRBJ2-7,-,-,TRBV28,TGTGCCAGCAGGTTGCTCGGAGCAGGGGTAAATGAGCAGTACTTC,CASRLLGAGVNEQYF
TRBJ1-5,-,-,TRBV6-1,TGTGCCAGCCGAGTGTGGGCCCCGGGTCTACTTCAGCCCCAGCATTTT,CASRVWAPGLLQPQHF
TRBJ1-1,-,-,TRBV29-1,TGCAGCGCTGACTGGGGGAACGGGGGAAGGGTGAACACTGAAGCTTTCTTT,CSADWGNGGRVNTEAFF
TRBJ2-3,-,-,TRBV11-2,TGTGCCAGCAACGACCAGACAGATACGCAGTATTTT,CASNDQTDTQYF
TRBJ2-2,TRBD2,-,TRBV7-3,TGTGCCAGCAGCTTACGGGCGGGAGCGGTCGGGGAGCTGTTTTTT,CASSLRAGAVGELFF
TRBJ2-4,TRBD2,-,TRBV6-2/TRBV6-3,TGTGCCAGCAGTTCGAGGACTAGCGGGATAGGTATAAACATTCAGTACTTC,CASSSRTSGIGINIQYF
TRBJ2-7,TRBD1,many,TRBV11-2,TGTGCCAGCAGCCCGGGGACAGGGGAGATCTACGAGCAGTACTTC,CASSPGTGEIYEQYF
TRBJ1-2,-,-,TRBV29-1,TGCAGCTCCGATCAGGTAACTCAGAAGGGCGGCTACACCTTC,CSSDQVTQKGGYTF
TRBJ2-3,TRBD2,many,TRBV6-1,TGTGCCAGCAAATCTCTAGCGGCTACGCAGTATTTT,CASKSLAATQYF
TRBJ2-1,-,-,TRBV29-1,TGCAGCGTCGAAGGGTTGTGGAATCAGCAGTTCTTC,CSVEGLWNQQFF
TRBJ2-7,TRBD1,-,TRBV20-1,TGCAGTGCCCAAACCCCAGGGGGCGGCGAGCAGTACTTC,CSAQTPGGGEQYF
TRBJ1-2,-,medium-sized,TRBV11-2,TGTGCCAGCAGCCCCCGCCAGACAGAAAACTATGGCTACACCTTC,CASSPRQTENYGYTF
TRBJ1-2,-,many,TRBV12-3/TRBV12-4,TGTGCCAGCAATCGCGCAGGGGCCTATGGCTACACCTTC,CASNRAGAYGYTF
TRBJ2-3,TRBD2,-,TRBV5-1,TGCGCCTGCAGCTTGAGGGTAGCGGGAGAGACAGATACGCAGTATTTT,CACSLRVAGETDTQYF
TRBJ2-5,TRBD1,many,TRBV10-3,TGTGCCATCAGTGAGTCGGAACCGGGACAGGGCTTCGGAGAGACCCAGTACTTC,CAISESEPGQGFGETQYF
TRBJ2-7,-,many,TRBV6-2/TRBV6-3,TGTGCCAGCAGTTTGCCCCCCTACGAGCAGTACTTC,CASSLPPYEQYF
TRBJ2-3,-,many,TRBV29-1,TGCAGCGTTGAAGCTGGAGGCGCAGATACGCAGTATTTT,CSVEAGGADTQYF
TRBJ2-1,-,-,TRBV19,TGTGCCAGTAGTATATCAGGGTACAGTGAGCAGTTCTTC,CASSISGYSEQFF
TRBJ2-3,TRBD1,-,TRBV7-8,TGTGCCAGCAGCCCCGGACAGGGTGGAATCATAGATACGCAGTATTTT,CASSPGQGGIIDTQYF
TRBJ2-1,-,-,TRBV10-1,TGCGCCAGCCGGCGGGGCCAGTGGGGAAACAATGAGCAGTTCTTC,CASRRGQWGNNEQFF
TRBJ2-7,-,many,TRBV7-9,TGTGCCAGCGAACGGCCCCCGTCCTACGAGCAGTACTTC,CASERPPSYEQYF
TRBJ2-2,TRBD2,few,TRBV29-1,TGCAGCGTAGTGGGACTAGTGAACACCGGGGAGCTGTTCTTT,CSVVGLVNTGELFF
TRBJ2-1,-,-,TRBV4-2,TGTGCCAGCGGCCAAACCGGGACATTGTACAATGAGCAGTTCTTC,CASGQTGTLYNEQFF
TRBJ2-3,TRBD2,few,TRBV7-3,TGTGCCAGCAGCCCTCAACCGACTAGCGCAGATACGCAGTATTTT,CASSPQPTSADTQYF
TRBJ2-2,TRBD2,-,TRBV11-2,TGTGCCAGCAGCTTCCTAGCGGAAGTGAGCACCGAGGAGCTGTTTTTC,CASSFLAEVSTEELFF
TRBJ2-5,-,-,TRBV12-3/TRBV12-4,TGTGCCAGCGGTCCCCTTAAAGCAGGGGTCGGGAGAACGGAGACCCAGTACTTC,CASGPLKAGVGRTETQYF
TRBJ2-3,-,-,TRBV14,TGTGCCAGCTGCCCCTGGGGCACAGATACGCAGTATTTT,CASCPWGTDTQYF
TRBJ2-3,-,-,TRBV5-1,TGCGCCAGCAGCTACGAGACTTCCCTCGGTATGAATACGCAGTATTTT,CASSYETSLGMNTQYF
TRBJ2-6,-,many,TRBV4-2,TGTGCCAGCAGCCAAGATCGTGGCAGACTGTCTTTCTCTGGGGCCAACGTCCTGACTTTC,CASSQDRGRLSFSGANVLTF
TRBJ2-2,-,-,TRBV6-5,TGTGCTAGCAGATTTGGCCTAGTGGGTTCTGCCGGGGAGCTGTTTTTT,CASRFGLVGSAGELFF